This entry features one TCR beta chain sequence. The antigen is undetermined. The sample comes from a study of Tregs in tolerant kidney transplant recipients. The overall study: Recipients received nonmyeloablative bone marrow transplants from related graft donors, with transient mixed chimerism.

Study conclusions and caveats: Nucleotide sequences could not be compared across some patients' samples due to primer changes. Antigen-driven expansion was suggested because donor-specific Tregs expanded more than all Tregs in tolerant patients.

Assay: immunoSEQ multiplex PCR; the TCRdb copy retains only in-frame clones and omits some. The sample consists of 15,000 to 17,000 clones, more than 50% of them appearing once. Recipient PBMCs carried a CFSE label and met irradiated graft donor PBMCs for about six days before FACS sorting. Unmatched junction bases numbered 7, after V lost 3 bases and J lost 2 bases. The CDR3 totals 17 residues. Germline V gene sequence: CDR1 SGDLS, CDR2 YYNGEE. The sequencing used CD4+ T cells from blood cultured with allogeneic cells, collected before the transplant. The source is a human patient who received a combined kidney and bone marrow transplant. The chain uses TRBV9 and TRBJ2-2, with TRBD2 matching 10 bases. The CDR3 loop is CASSARLAGANTGELFF. For the CDR3, the DNA is TGTGCCAGCAGCGCCCGTCTAGCGGGAGCCAACACCGGGGAGCTGTTTTTT.